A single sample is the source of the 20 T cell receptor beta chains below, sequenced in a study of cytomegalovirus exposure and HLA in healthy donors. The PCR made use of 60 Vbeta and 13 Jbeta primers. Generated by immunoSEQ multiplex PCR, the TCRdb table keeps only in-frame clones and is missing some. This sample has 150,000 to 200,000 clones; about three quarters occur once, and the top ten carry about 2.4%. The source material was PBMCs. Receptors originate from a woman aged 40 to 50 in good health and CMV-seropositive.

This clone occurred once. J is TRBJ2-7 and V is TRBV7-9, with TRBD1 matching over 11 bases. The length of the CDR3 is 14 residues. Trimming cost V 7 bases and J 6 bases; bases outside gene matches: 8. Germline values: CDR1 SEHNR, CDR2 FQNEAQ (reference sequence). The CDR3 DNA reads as TGTGCCAGCACTCACGGGGACAGGGGGGCCGAGCAGTACTTC. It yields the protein CASTHGDRGAEQYF.

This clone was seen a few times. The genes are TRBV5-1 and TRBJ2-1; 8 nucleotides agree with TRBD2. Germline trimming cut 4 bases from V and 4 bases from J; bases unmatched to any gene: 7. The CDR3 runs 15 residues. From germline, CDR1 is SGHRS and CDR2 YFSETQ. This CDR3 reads CASSDRLAQYNEQFF. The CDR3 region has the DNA TGCGCCAGCAGCGACCGACTAGCGCAATACAATGAGCAGTTCTTC.

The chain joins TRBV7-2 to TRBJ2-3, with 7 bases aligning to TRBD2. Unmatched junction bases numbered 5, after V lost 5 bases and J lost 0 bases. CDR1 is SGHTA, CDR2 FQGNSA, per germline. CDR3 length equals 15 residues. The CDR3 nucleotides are TGTGCCAGCAGCCTTAGCGGGTCTAGCACAGATACGCAGTATTTT. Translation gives CASSLSGSSTDTQYF.

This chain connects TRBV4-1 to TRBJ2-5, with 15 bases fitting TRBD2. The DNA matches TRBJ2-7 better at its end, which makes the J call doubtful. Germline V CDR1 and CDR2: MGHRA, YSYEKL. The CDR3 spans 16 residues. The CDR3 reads CASSPGTSGRFYEQYF. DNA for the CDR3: TGCGCCAGCAGCCCTGGGACTAGCGGGAGGTTCTACGAGCAGTACTTC.

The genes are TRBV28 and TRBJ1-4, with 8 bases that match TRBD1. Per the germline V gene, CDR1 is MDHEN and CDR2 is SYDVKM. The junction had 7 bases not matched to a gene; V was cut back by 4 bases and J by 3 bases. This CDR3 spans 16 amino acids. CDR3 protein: CASSSGQESPNEKLFF. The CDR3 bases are TGTGCCAGCAGTTCGGGACAGGAGTCCCCTAATGAAAAACTGTTTTTT.

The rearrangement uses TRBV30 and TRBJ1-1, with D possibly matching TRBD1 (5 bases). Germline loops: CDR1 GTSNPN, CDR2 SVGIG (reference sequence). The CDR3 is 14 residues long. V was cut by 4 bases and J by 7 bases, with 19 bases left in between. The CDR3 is CAWTPPRRGSEAFF. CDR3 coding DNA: TGTGCCTGGACCCCACCCCGGCGGGGCAGTGAAGCTTTCTTT.

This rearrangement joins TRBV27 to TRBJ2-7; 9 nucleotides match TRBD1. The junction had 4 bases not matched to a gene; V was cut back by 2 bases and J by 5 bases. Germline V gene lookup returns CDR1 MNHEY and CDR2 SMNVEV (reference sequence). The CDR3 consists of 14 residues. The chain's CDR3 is CASSLGTGSNEQYF. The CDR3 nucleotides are TGTGCCAGCAGTTTAGGGACAGGGTCCAACGAGCAGTACTTC.

CDR3 residues: CASRFGWADTSSGWNSPLHF. CDR3 in DNA: TGTGCCAGCAGATTCGGATGGGCTGATACTAGCTCGGGATGGAATTCACCCCTCCACTTT. The chain carries TRBV28 and TRBJ1-6; D remains unclear. CDR1 and CDR2 (germline): MDHEN, SYDVKM. This CDR3 has 20 residues. The ends were cut back, 6 bases at V and 7 bases at J, with 31 bases in the middle.

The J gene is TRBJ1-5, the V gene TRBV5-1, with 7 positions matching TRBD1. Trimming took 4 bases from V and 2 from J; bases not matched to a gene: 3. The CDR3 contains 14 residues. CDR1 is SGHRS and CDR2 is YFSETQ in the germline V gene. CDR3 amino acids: CASSEGTGNQPQHF. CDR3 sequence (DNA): TGCGCCAGCAGCGAAGGGACAGGCAATCAGCCCCAGCATTTT.

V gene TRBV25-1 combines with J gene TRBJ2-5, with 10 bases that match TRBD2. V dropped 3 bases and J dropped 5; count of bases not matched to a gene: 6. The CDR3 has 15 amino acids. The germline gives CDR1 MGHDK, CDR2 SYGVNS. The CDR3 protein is CASSDPSGRGETQYF. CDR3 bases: TGTGCCAGCAGTGACCCTAGCGGGAGAGGGGAGACCCAGTACTTC.

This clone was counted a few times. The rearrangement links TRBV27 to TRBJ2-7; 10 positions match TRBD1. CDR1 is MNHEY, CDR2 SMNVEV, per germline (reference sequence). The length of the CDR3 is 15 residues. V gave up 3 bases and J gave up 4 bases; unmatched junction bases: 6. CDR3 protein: CASSFARTGGYEQYF. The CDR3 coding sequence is TGTGCCAGCAGTTTCGCTCGGACAGGGGGTTACGAGCAGTACTTC.

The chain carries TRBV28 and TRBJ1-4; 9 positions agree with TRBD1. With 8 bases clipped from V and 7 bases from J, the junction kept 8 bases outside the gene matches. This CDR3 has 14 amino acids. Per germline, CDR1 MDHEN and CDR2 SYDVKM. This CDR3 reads CASGNRGLGEKLFF. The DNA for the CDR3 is TGTGCCAGCGGAAACAGGGGGCTAGGTGAAAAACTGTTTTTT.

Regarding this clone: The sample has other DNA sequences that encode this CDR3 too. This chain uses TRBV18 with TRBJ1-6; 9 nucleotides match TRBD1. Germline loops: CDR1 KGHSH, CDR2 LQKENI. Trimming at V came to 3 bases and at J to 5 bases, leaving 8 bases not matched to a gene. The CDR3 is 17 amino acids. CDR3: CASSPQQGARNNSPLHF. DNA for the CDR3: TGTGCCAGCTCACCCCAACAGGGGGCTCGTAATAATTCACCCCTCCACTTT.

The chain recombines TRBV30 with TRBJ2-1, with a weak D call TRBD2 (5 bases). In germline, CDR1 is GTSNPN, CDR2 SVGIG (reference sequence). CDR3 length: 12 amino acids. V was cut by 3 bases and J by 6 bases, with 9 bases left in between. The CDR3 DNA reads TGTGCCTGGAGCCTGGACTTCAATGAGCAGTTCTTC. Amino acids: CAWSLDFNEQFF. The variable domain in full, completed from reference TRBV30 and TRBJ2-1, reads SQTIHQWPATLVQPVGSPLSLECTVEGTSNPNLYWYRQAAGRGLQLLFYSVGIGQISSEVPQNLSASRPQDRQFILSSKKLLLSDSGFYLCAWSLDFNEQFFGPGTRLTVL.

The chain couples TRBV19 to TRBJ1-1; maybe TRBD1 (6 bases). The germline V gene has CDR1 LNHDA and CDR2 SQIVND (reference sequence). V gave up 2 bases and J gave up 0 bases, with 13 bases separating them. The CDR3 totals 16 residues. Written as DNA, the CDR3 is TGTGCCAGTAGTATAAAACAGGGAGACATGAACACTGAAGCTTTCTTT. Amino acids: CASSIKQGDMNTEAFF.

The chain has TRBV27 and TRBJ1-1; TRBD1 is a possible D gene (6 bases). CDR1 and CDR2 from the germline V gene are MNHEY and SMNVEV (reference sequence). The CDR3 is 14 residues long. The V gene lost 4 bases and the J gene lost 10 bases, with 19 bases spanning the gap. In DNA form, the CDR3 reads TGTGCCAGCAGTTCCCCGGGGAGGGGGTTAGTAGCTTTCTTT. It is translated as CASSSPGRGLVAFF.

CDR3 in amino acids: CASSLEPGQGEKLFF. The DNA for the CDR3 is TGCGCCAGCAGCTTGGAGCCGGGACAAGGCGAAAAACTGTTTTTT. The rearrangement joins TRBV5-1 to TRBJ1-4, with TRBD1 as a possible D gene (6 bases). The CDR3 consists of 15 residues. Trimming pared 0 bases from V and 8 bases from J, leaving 14 bases between. Per germline, CDR1 SGHRS and CDR2 YFSETQ.

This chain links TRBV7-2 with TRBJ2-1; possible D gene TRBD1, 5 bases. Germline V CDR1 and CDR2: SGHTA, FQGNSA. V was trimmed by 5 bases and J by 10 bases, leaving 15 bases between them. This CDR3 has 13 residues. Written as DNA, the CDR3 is TGTGCCAGCAGCCTATTCTGGGGCGACGAGCAGTTCTTC. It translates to CASSLFWGDEQFF.

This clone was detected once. The DNA of the CDR3 is TGTGCCATCAGTGAACTCGGGCCTTCTGGGCAGGGTATAAACTATGGCTACACCTTC. This gives the protein CAISELGPSGQGINYGYTF. The chain couples TRBV10-3 to TRBJ1-2; a weak D match, TRBD1 (5 bases). The V and J ends lost 3 bases and 2 bases respectively, with 25 bases between them. In germline, CDR1 is ENHRY, CDR2 SYGVKD. CDR3 length equals 19 residues.

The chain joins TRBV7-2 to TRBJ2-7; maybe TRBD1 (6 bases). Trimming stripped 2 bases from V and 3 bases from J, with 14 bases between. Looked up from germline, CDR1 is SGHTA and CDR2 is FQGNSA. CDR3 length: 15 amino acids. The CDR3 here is CASSLQDRRRYEQYF. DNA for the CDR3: TGTGCCAGCAGCTTACAGGACAGAAGACGCTACGAGCAGTACTTC.